Following are 12 T cell receptor beta chains from one sample sequenced in a study of CD4 T cells in relation to SARS-CoV-2 and coronaviruses. CD4+ T cells from unexposed donors were obtained before the COVID-19 pandemic (2011-2018). Isolation of CD4+ T cells took place after nine to ten days in culture. This table comes from immunoSEQ multiplex PCR, and its TCRdb copy is limited to in-frame clones, with some not included. Of about 29,000 clones listed, roughly 76% are singletons. The antigens of these receptors remain unknown. Sequencing was performed on CD4+ T cells from PBMCs, cultured in vitro. The receptor source for this set is a human donor in good health.

The chain joins TRBV19 to TRBJ2-3; 9 nucleotides line up with TRBD2. This CDR3 has 15 amino acids. Trimming took 3 bases from V and 4 from J; bases not matched to a gene: 5. Germline CDR1 and CDR2: LNHDA and SQIVND (reference sequence). The CDR3 reads CASSITSGFADTQYF. CDR3 coding DNA: TGTGCCAGTAGTATTACTAGCGGGTTCGCAGATACGCAGTATTTT.

J is TRBJ1-4 and V is TRBV7-2; TRBD1 is a possible D gene (5 bases). The CDR3 spans 15 residues. Per the germline V gene, CDR1 is SGHTA and CDR2 is FQGNSA. The V gene lost 1 base and the J gene lost 4 bases, with 10 bases spanning the gap. The CDR3 DNA reads TGTGCCAGCAGCTTAGGGGGGGGTGGTAATGAAAAACTGTTTTTT. Translated, it gives CASSLGGGGNEKLFF.

This chain joins TRBV6-6 and TRBJ2-7, with D unclear. The germline V gene encodes CDR1 MNHNY and CDR2 SVGAGI (reference sequence). V was shortened by 5 bases and J by 1 base, with 9 bases between the two germline ends. The CDR3 extends over 13 amino acids. CDR3 DNA sequence: TGTGCCAGCAGTCGGACGGTGTCCTACGAGCAGTACTTC. It translates to CASSRTVSYEQYF.

The chain links TRBV5-1 to TRBJ1-2; D unresolved. Looked up from germline, CDR1 is SGHRS and CDR2 is YFSETQ. Deletions cut 0 bases from V and 4 bases from J, with 10 bases between. The CDR3 is made up of 14 amino acids. CDR3 sequence: CASSLASVGYGYTF. As DNA, the CDR3 is TGCGCCAGCAGCTTGGCGTCCGTGGGCTATGGCTACACCTTC.

CDR3 protein: CASSSPAGTDTQYF. The CDR3 bases are TGTGCCAGCAGCTCCCCAGCCGGCACAGATACGCAGTATTTT. V is TRBV3-1 (or the pseudogene TRBV3-2) and J is TRBJ2-3; no reliable D call. Germline V gene data show CDR1 as LGHDT and CDR2 as YNNKEL (reference sequence). This CDR3 spans 14 amino acids. The ends were cut back, 5 bases at V and 1 base at J, with 10 bases in the middle.

The V gene is TRBV18, the J gene TRBJ1-6, with D possibly matching TRBD1 (6 bases). Germline V gives CDR1 KGHSH, CDR2 LQKENI. This CDR3 contains 14 residues. V was cut by 6 bases and J by 8 bases, with 14 bases left in between. CDR3 amino acids: CASSRGQLDSPLHF. CDR3 bases: TGTGCCAGCTCGCGGGGACAATTGGATTCACCCCTCCACTTT.

The rearrangement links TRBV9 to TRBJ2-7; 9 bases are a match to TRBD1. V lost 2 bases to trimming and J lost 6 bases; unmatched junction nucleotides: 6. This CDR3 has 14 amino acids. Germline CDR1 SGDLS, CDR2 YYNGEE. This CDR3 is CASSVRDRALEQYF. CDR3 DNA sequence: TGTGCCAGCAGCGTCCGGGACAGGGCCCTCGAGCAGTACTTC.

This clone has just a few counts. The chain carries TRBV4-1 and TRBJ2-1; perhaps D is TRBD1 or TRBD2 (5 bases each). CDR1 is MGHRA, CDR2 YSYEKL, per germline. V lost 4 bases and J lost 0, with 10 bases in between. The CDR3 contains 15 residues. The CDR3 DNA reads TGCGCCAGCAGCCTCACTGGGGGCTCCTACAATGAGCAGTTCTTC. This sequence encodes CASSLTGGSYNEQFF.

V is TRBV4-2 and J is TRBJ1-2; D is unresolved. There are 14 residues in the CDR3. V lost 0 bases and J lost 8, with 13 bases in between. CDR1 LGHNA and CDR2 YNFKEQ come from the germline V gene. Written as DNA, the CDR3 is TGTGCCAGCAGCCAAGACCCCAGCCCGCCAGGCTACACCTTC. It encodes CASSQDPSPPGYTF.

V and J are TRBV3-1 (or the pseudogene TRBV3-2) and TRBJ2-7; 9 bases fit TRBD2. The CDR3 runs 15 residues. Germline CDR1 and CDR2: LGHDT and YNNKEL (reference sequence). With V trimmed by 6 bases and J by 2 bases, 8 bases remained unmatched. CDR3 in DNA: TGTGCCAGCAGTCGGCGGGCTAGCGGGACCTACGAGCAGTACTTC. Translation gives CASSRRASGTYEQYF.

The J gene is TRBJ2-3, the V gene TRBV10-3; 7 positions agree with TRBD1. CDR1 is ENHRY, CDR2 SYGVKD, per germline. The CDR3 consists of 17 residues. J gave up 10 bases and V 2 bases, and 18 bases lay outside the gene matches. The CDR3 DNA reads as TGTGCCATCAGTGAGACGGGAACAGGGGTCGGAACACGGGCGCAGTATTTT. Its protein product is CAISETGTGVGTRAQYF.

V is TRBV10-3 and J is TRBJ2-4; D uncertain. CDR1 and CDR2 from the germline V gene are ENHRY and SYGVKD. The CDR3 spans 13 residues. Trimming removed 3 bases from V and 5 bases from J, with 8 bases in between. CDR3 bases: TGTGCCATCAGTGAAGGGAATGAAAACATTCAGTACTTC. This gives the protein CAISEGNENIQYF.